These 21 T cell receptor beta chains were all obtained from the same sample, sequenced in a study of T cell responses to AZD1222 COVID-19 vaccine (dated by TCRdb to 2020 to 2023). What the time point label conveys for this sample: baseline before first vaccination. Libraries were made using the immunoSEQ multiplex PCR assay. In its TCRdb copy, this immuneACCESS table keeps in-frame sequences only and misses some clones. Where compared with another copy, unresolved V genes explain less than half of these, and the others have no known cause. In this sample the table shows around 120,000 clones, 85% to 90% of which occur a single time. The top ten clones comprise around 8.6% of the sample. The sample consisted of peripheral blood, taken on day 0 of AZD1222 vaccination. The receptor set was obtained from an adult in good health.

The J gene is TRBJ1-5, the V gene TRBV3-1 (or the pseudogene TRBV3-2); D is unclear. V lost 0 bases, J lost 5 bases, and 5 bases lay in between. This CDR3 spans 13 amino acids. CDR1 LGHDT and CDR2 YNNKEL come from the germline V gene (reference sequence). The CDR3 nucleotides are TGTGCCAGCAGCCAAGATCTAGATCAGCCCCAGCATTTT. Protein product: CASSQDLDQPQHF.

The V call is TRBV6-6, the J call TRBJ1-4, with D uncertain. The CDR3 sequence is 13 residues long. Trimming cost V 10 bases and J 3 bases, with 12 bases left between them. The germline V gene encodes CDR1 MNHNY and CDR2 SVGAGI (reference sequence). CDR3 protein: CAIRPGSNEKLFF. Here the CDR3 DNA reads TGTGCCATCCGACCGGGGTCTAATGAAAAACTGTTTTTT.

This sequence joins TRBV24-1 and TRBJ2-7, with D perhaps TRBD1 or TRBD2 (5 bases each). Germline V CDR1 and CDR2: KGHDR, SFDVKD. V lost 3 bases, J lost 3 bases, and 20 bases lay in between. This CDR3 is built from 17 residues. In DNA, the CDR3 is TGTGCCACCAGTGATCGTCGTCGGAGGACGGGGCTCTACGAGCAGTACTTC. It specifies CATSDRRRRTGLYEQYF.

The chain uses TRBV23-1 and TRBJ1-5; no definite D call. Being an ORF, TRBV23-1 has a function that is uncertain. The CDR3 is made up of 13 amino acids. Trimming left V 4 bases short and J 3 bases short, with 7 bases between. CDR3 DNA: TGCGCCAGCAGTCCAACCTACAATCAGCCCCAGCATTTT. It is translated as CASSPTYNQPQHF.

This clone was observed a handful of times. The V call is TRBV28, the J call TRBJ1-5, with D unresolved. In germline, CDR1 is MDHEN, CDR2 SYDVKM. V was clipped by 2 bases and J by 2 bases, with 7 bases between them. The CDR3 covers 14 residues. CDR3 sequence (DNA): TGTGCCAGCAGTTTAAGTCACGGCAATCAGCCCCAGCATTTT. Translation: CASSLSHGNQPQHF.

Here the CDR3 reads CASSVGATGTNTEAFF. The DNA of the CDR3 is TGTGCCAGCAGCGTAGGGGCGACAGGGACGAACACTGAAGCTTTCTTT. The chain uses TRBV7-6 and TRBJ1-1, with 7 nucleotides matching TRBD1. Germline lookup yields CDR1 SGHVS and CDR2 FNYEAQ. The CDR3 consists of 16 residues. V lost 5 bases, J lost 1 base, and 10 bases stayed unmatched.

This clone has a single count. Other DNA variants within this sample encode the same CDR3. This chain links TRBV28 with TRBJ1-2; no firm D call. Per germline, CDR1 MDHEN and CDR2 SYDVKM. The CDR3 has 13 amino acids. With 7 bases removed from V and 4 bases from J, the gap between germline ends came to 13 bases. The CDR3 here is CASTHRVGYGYTF. DNA of the CDR3: TGTGCCAGCACTCACCGAGTAGGCTATGGCTACACCTTC.

A remark on this clone: In the same sample, other DNA sequences code for this CDR3. The chain has TRBV3-1 (or the pseudogene TRBV3-2) and TRBJ2-1, with D possibly matching TRBD2 (5 bases). V lost 1 base, J lost 10 bases, and 8 bases lay in between. This CDR3 has 12 residues. Per the germline V gene, CDR1 is LGHDT and CDR2 is YNNKEL (reference sequence). CDR3 amino acids: CASSQVSGEQFF. DNA for the CDR3: TGTGCCAGCAGCCAAGTCAGCGGCGAGCAGTTCTTC.

The V call is TRBV9, the J call TRBJ1-3; no reliable D call. Germline-derived CDR1 and CDR2 are SGDLS and YYNGEE. The V end lost 1 base, the J end lost 6 bases, and 8 bases lay between the germline ends. This CDR3 has 13 residues. For the CDR3, the DNA is TGTGCCAGCAGCGTAACAGATTTAAACACCATATATTTT. Translated: CASSVTDLNTIYF.

Comment on this clone: Other DNA sequences in the sample encode the same CDR3. V is TRBV5-1 and J is TRBJ1-1; a weak D match, TRBD1 (5 bases). Per germline, CDR1 SGHRS and CDR2 YFSETQ. This CDR3 contains 13 residues. With 3 bases removed from V and 1 base from J, the gap between germline ends came to 7 bases. DNA of the CDR3: TGCGCCAGCAGCTCTGGACAGAACACTGAAGCTTTCTTT. Its protein is CASSSGQNTEAFF.

This rearrangement joins TRBV19 to TRBJ1-2, with TRBD1 matching 9 bases. After removal of 4 bases from V and 6 bases from J, the junction contained 6 bases not matched to a gene. There are 14 residues in the CDR3. Germline V gene lookup returns CDR1 LNHDA and CDR2 SQIVND (reference sequence). CDR3 residues: CASSNRDRVHGYTF. DNA of the CDR3: TGTGCCAGTAGTAACCGGGACAGGGTGCATGGCTACACCTTC.

The chain employs TRBV27 and TRBJ2-1; TRBD2 might be the D (6 bases). CDR3 length: 19 residues. Trimming removed 0 bases from V and 0 bases from J, with 18 bases in between. Looked up from germline, CDR1 is MNHEY and CDR2 is SMNVEV (reference sequence). CDR3 sequence reads: CASSLSPLAPASSYNEQFF. The CDR3 nucleotides are TGTGCCAGCAGTTTATCGCCCCTAGCGCCAGCCTCCTCCTACAATGAGCAGTTCTTC.

V gene TRBV7-9 combines with J gene TRBJ2-7; no firm D call. The CDR3 sequence is 12 residues long. The V end was cut by 5 bases, the J end by 2 bases, with 7 bases between. Germline CDR1 and CDR2: SEHNR and FQNEAQ (reference sequence). The CDR3: CASSLNTYEQYF. Written as DNA, the CDR3 is TGTGCCAGCAGCCTCAATACCTACGAGCAGTACTTC.

The chain employs TRBV18 and TRBJ2-7; 7 bases map to TRBD1. The germline V gene encodes CDR1 KGHSH and CDR2 LQKENI. The CDR3 spans 14 residues. Unmatched junction bases numbered 5, after V lost 2 bases and J lost 4 bases. This chain's CDR3 is CASSPSGQSYEQYF. CDR3 bases: TGTGCCAGCTCACCATCGGGACAGAGTTACGAGCAGTACTTC.

Worth noting for this clone: A read error may produce the germline difference seen at one junction end. The V call is TRBV7-7, the J call TRBJ2-6; 9 bases map to TRBD1. The germline CDR1 and CDR2 sequences are SSHAT and FNYEAQ (reference sequence). The CDR3 totals 17 residues. DNA of the CDR3: TGTGCTAGCAGCCCTAGACAGGGGGACTCTGGGGCCAACGTCCTGACTTTC. This gives the protein CASSPRQGDSGANVLTF.

The J gene is TRBJ2-1, the V gene TRBV18; 8 bases are shared with TRBD2. The J segment lost 0 bases and the V segment lost 2 bases, leaving 3 bases of the junction unmatched. CDR1 is KGHSH and CDR2 is LQKENI in the germline V gene. This CDR3 contains 16 residues. CDR3 coding DNA: TGTGCCAGCTCACCAGGGAGCGGGAGCTCCTACAATGAGCAGTTCTTC. Residues: CASSPGSGSSYNEQFF.

This chain joins TRBV28 and TRBJ2-6; tentatively, D is TRBD1 or TRBD2 (5 bases each). In germline, CDR1 is MDHEN, CDR2 SYDVKM. V shed 6 bases and J shed 6 bases, with 12 bases lying between them. This CDR3 region has 14 residues. The CDR3: CASRPGRPANVLTF. The CDR3 coding sequence is TGTGCCAGCAGACCGGGACGGCCGGCCAACGTCCTGACTTTC.

A remark on this clone: Other DNA variants within this sample encode the same CDR3. V usage is TRBV3-1 (or the pseudogene TRBV3-2) and J usage is TRBJ2-1, with 8 bases matching TRBD1. CDR1 LGHDT and CDR2 YNNKEL come from the germline V gene (reference sequence). V trimming: 0 bases; J trimming: 5 bases; junction bases outside the gene matches: 3. The CDR3 runs to 15 residues. CDR3 region: CASSQDTGGHNEQFF. CDR3 nucleotides: TGTGCCAGCAGCCAAGACACAGGGGGTCACAATGAGCAGTTCTTC.

The chain uses TRBV11-1 and TRBJ1-1; D is unresolved. Germline CDR1 is SGHAT and CDR2 is FQDESV (reference sequence). V lost 2 bases, J lost 1 base, and 11 bases lay in between. CDR3 length: 15 amino acids. CDR3 sequence reads: CASSLPGPTNTEAFF. The CDR3 bases are TGTGCCAGCAGCTTACCCGGACCCACGAACACTGAAGCTTTCTTT. The full variable domain, its missing parts supplied by reference TRBV11-1 and TRBJ1-1, is EAEVAQSPRYKITEKSQAVAFWCDPISGHATLYWYRQILGQGPELLVQFQDESVVDDSQLPKDRFSAERLKGVDSTLKIQPAELGDSAMYLCASSLPGPTNTEAFFGQGTRLTVV.

This chain links TRBV5-1 with TRBJ1-1; tentative D call: TRBD1 (5 bases). The germline CDR1 and CDR2 sequences are SGHRS and YFSETQ. The CDR3 extends over 14 amino acids. V was cut by 5 bases and J by 1 base, with 12 bases left in between. The CDR3 spells CASSRERGNTEAFF. The CDR3 DNA is TGCGCCAGCAGTCGGGAAAGGGGGAACACTGAAGCTTTCTTT.

The J gene is TRBJ1-5, the V gene TRBV5-6; D perhaps matches TRBD1 (5 bases). Germline V gene data show CDR1 as SGHDT and CDR2 as YYEEEE. Deletions cut 2 bases from V and 2 bases from J, with 11 bases between. The CDR3 extends over 15 amino acids. The CDR3 DNA follows: TGTGCCAGCAGCTTACGCGGGGGGGGCAATCAGCCCCAGCATTTT. Amino acid sequence: CASSLRGGGNQPQHF.